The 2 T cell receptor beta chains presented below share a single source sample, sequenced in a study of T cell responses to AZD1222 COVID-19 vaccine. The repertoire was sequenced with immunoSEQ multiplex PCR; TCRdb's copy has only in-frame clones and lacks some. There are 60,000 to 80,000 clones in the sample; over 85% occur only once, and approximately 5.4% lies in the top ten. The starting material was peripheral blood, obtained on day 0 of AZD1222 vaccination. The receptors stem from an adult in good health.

CDR3 DNA: TGTGCCAGCAGCTTACCAGGGGGGGTAAGGGGCTACACCTTC. It is translated as CASSLPGGVRGYTF. The V and J genes are TRBV7-2 and TRBJ1-2; 7 bases line up with TRBD1. Losses at the gene ends were 2 bases for V and 8 bases for J; bases not matched to a gene: 8. The length of the CDR3 is 14 residues. Germline CDR1 reads SGHTA; CDR2 reads FQGNSA. The entire variable domain, with the rest obtained from reference TRBV7-2 and TRBJ1-2, is as follows: GAGVSQSPSNKVTEKGKDVELRCDPISGHTALYWYRQSLGQGLEFLIYFQGNSAPDKSGLPSDRFSAERTGGSVSTLTIQRTQQEDSAVYLCASSLPGGVRGYTFGSGTRLTVV.

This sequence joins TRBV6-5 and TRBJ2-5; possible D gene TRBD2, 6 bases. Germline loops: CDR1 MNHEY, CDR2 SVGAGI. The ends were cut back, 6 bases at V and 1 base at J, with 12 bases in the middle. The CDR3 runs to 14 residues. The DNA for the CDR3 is TGTGCCAGCAGCCCGGGGGACTCCCAAGAGACCCAGTACTTC. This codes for CASSPGDSQETQYF.